The T cell receptor (beta chain) under discussion was sequenced for a study of OX40 agonist ivuxolimab in advanced cancers. Study at large: The drug used for patients, ivuxolimab, was an agonistic anti-OX40 (CD134) antibody. Three patients responded partially, comprising one with hepatocellular carcinoma and two with cutaneous melanoma.

Sequencing was performed with immunoSEQ multiplex PCR; in TCRdb, only in-frame clones are kept and a portion is missing. The sample carries tens of thousands of clones, more than 75% recorded once. Germline lookup yields CDR1 SGHRS and CDR2 YFSETQ. The CDR3 is 18 amino acids. Unmatched junction bases numbered 10, after V lost 0 bases and J lost 0 bases. This clone was detected only once. Patients who had autoimmune disease history or got systemic immunosuppression were left out. The chain recombines TRBV5-1 with TRBJ2-3, with 7 bases aligning to TRBD2. The source of this sequence is an adult with an advanced solid tumor such as melanoma, head and neck, liver or kidney cancer. Here the sequenced sample was CD4+ or CD8+ T cells sorted from blood, taken in a trial of the OX40 agonist ivuxolimab. This CDR3 reads CASSLAVVAGSSTDTQYF. The CDR3 DNA reads TGCGCCAGCAGCTTGGCCGTCGTAGCGGGTAGTAGCACAGATACGCAGTATTTT.